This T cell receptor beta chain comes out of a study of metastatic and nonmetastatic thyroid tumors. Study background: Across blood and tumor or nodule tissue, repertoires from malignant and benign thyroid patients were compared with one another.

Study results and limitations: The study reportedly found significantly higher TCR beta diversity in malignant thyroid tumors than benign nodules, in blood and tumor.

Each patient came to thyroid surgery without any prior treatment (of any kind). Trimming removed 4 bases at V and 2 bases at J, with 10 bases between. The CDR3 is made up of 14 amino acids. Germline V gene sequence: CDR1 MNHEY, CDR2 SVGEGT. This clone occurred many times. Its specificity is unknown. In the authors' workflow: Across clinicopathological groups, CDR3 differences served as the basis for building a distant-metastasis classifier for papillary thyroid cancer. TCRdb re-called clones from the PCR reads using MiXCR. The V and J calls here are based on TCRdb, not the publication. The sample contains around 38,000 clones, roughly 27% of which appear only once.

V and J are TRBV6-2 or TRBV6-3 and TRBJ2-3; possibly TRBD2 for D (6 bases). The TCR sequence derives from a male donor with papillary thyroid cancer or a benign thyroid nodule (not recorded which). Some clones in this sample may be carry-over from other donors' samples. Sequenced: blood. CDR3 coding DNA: TGTGCCAGCAGTTTCGGAGGGCCCACAGATACGCAGTATTTT. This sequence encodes CASSFGGPTDTQYF.